Sequencing of this T cell receptor (beta chain) was carried out in a study of T cells in Graves' hyperthyroidism and ophthalmopathy. Amplification of TCR beta CDR3 regions used RNA as the template. First-round RT-PCR of the TCR CDR3 relied on the HTBI primer set. MiXCR, applied by TCRdb to the multiplex PCR reads, yields one record per CDR3 protein. Of around 350,000 distinct CDR3 sequences in the sample, about 19% were seen once. There are many counts of this clonotype. Exclusions: uncontrolled infection, other autoimmune disease, pregnancy, lactation. PBMCs were collected from an approximately 9 ml volume of fresh peripheral blood. The V gene's germline CDR1 is MDHEN and CDR2 SYDVKM. The CDR3 runs 14 residues. Deletions cut 5 bases from V and 6 bases from J, with 14 bases between.

Sample: blood. This clonotype originated in a woman younger than 30 with Graves' hyperthyroidism. The chain carries TRBV28 and TRBJ1-5, with D possibly being TRBD1 (5 bases). The CDR3 is CASSPPQVGQPQHF. CDR3 bases: TGTGCCAGCAGTCCTCCACAGGTGGGTCAGCCCCAGCATTTT.